The sequence of this T cell receptor beta chain was determined in a study of cytomegalovirus exposure and HLA in healthy donors. Study-wide points: For presence/absence analyses, sequencing depth was assumed to be roughly uniform across donors. Researchers reported that a few CMV-associated chains were confirmed in vitro as CMV antigen-specific.

In the PCR, 60 Vbeta and 13 Jbeta primers were used. Clones were sequenced by immunoSEQ multiplex PCR, and TCRdb holds only the in-frame ones, with some missing. The sample includes 90,000 to 120,000 clones, approximately 70% seen only once; the top ten take approximately 3.9%. CDR3 length equals 12 residues. The germline V gene has CDR1 SGHRS and CDR2 YFSETQ. V was clipped by 0 bases and J by 14 bases, with 14 bases between them. Concerning this clone itself: Its antigen is as yet unknown.

The chain is built from TRBV5-1 and TRBJ1-1; possible D gene TRBD1, 5 bases. The receptor was derived from a man aged 30 to 39 in good health and CMV-seropositive. The sample comprised PBMCs. The CDR3, as DNA: TGCGCCAGCAGCTTGGTCCCGGGACTCTTCTTCTTT. Translating it yields CASSLVPGLFFF.